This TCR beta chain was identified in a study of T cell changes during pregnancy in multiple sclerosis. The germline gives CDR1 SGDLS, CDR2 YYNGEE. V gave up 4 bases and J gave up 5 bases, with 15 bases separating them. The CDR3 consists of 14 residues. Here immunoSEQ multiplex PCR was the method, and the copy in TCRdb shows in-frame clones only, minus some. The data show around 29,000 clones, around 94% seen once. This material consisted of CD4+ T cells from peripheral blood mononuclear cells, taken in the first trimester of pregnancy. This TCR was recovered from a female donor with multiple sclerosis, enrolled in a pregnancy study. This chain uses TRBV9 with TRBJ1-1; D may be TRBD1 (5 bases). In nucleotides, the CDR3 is TGTGCCAGCAGCCCAACGGGGGGGAGGACTGAAGCTTTCTTT. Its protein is CASSPTGGRTEAFF.